This T cell receptor (beta chain) was sequenced for a study of blood T cell repertoires in COVID-19. As for the study in general: Samples came from the United States, Italy and Spain, spanning acute and convalescent COVID-19.

CDR1 and CDR2 (germline): SGHTA, FQGNSA. This CDR3 is built from 14 residues. V lost 5 bases and J lost 4; bases outside the gene matches: 7. Sequencing used immunoSEQ multiplex PCR; TCRdb keeps in-frame clones, though not all of them. The sample lists fewer than 55,000 clones, roughly four fifths seen once, with roughly 2.6% in the top ten. Material: peripheral blood. This sequence originates from a woman in her fifties or sixties with acute or convalescent COVID-19. The chain carries TRBV7-2 and TRBJ1-2; 7 bases map to TRBD1. The chain's CDR3 is CASSPTGASYGYTF. The CDR3 DNA is TGTGCCAGCAGCCCTACAGGGGCCTCCTATGGCTACACCTTC.